Listed here are 8 T cell receptor beta chains from one sample, sequenced in a study of shared clonotypes between healthy human individuals. Measured with immunoSEQ multiplex PCR; TCRdb has only the in-frame clones, and not every one. The sample holds roughly 550,000 clones; roughly 95% are singletons and the top ten take 0.11%. CD45RO-negative CD8 cells positively selected for CCR7 made up the naive population, which excluded terminally differentiated effector memory CD45RA+ cells. The sample was naive CD8+ T cells sorted from blood. These receptors originate from a young woman in good health.

The J gene is TRBJ2-1, the V gene TRBV5-6, with no clear D. The germline CDR1 and CDR2 sequences are SGHDT and YYEEEE. V gave up 4 bases and J gave up 4 bases, with 15 bases separating them. This CDR3 is built from 15 residues. The CDR3 is CASSPPRATYNEQFF. The CDR3 region has the DNA TGTGCCAGCAGCCCACCCCGGGCCACATACAATGAGCAGTTCTTC.

With respect to this clone: This sample includes further DNA sequences coding for the same CDR3. This chain joins TRBV7-9 and TRBJ2-5; D gene unclear. V dropped 5 bases and J dropped 4 bases, with 5 bases sitting between them. The germline gives CDR1 SEHNR, CDR2 FQNEAQ (reference sequence). This CDR3 comprises 11 residues. The CDR3 is CASSPGETQYF. CDR3 DNA sequence: TGTGCCAGCAGCCCTGGAGAGACCCAGTACTTC.

This clone has a handful of counts. V usage is TRBV10-3 and J usage is TRBJ2-7; possibly TRBD2 for D (5 bases). Germline V CDR1 and CDR2: ENHRY, SYGVKD. V lost 3 bases, J lost 4 bases, and 7 bases lay in between. The CDR3 totals 12 residues. The CDR3 DNA reads as TGTGCCATCAGTGATCGGGGATACGAGCAGTACTTC. As protein: CAISDRGYEQYF.

The sample holds one count of this clone. J is TRBJ2-3 and V is TRBV2; 8 nucleotides agree with TRBD1. The CDR3 spans 16 residues. The J segment lost 4 bases and the V segment lost 2 bases, leaving 8 bases of the junction unmatched. The germline V gene encodes CDR1 SNHLY and CDR2 FYNNEI. CDR3 protein: CASSETTGGDPDTQYF. The CDR3 coding sequence is TGTGCCAGCAGTGAAACAACAGGGGGAGATCCAGATACGCAGTATTTT.

The chain uses TRBV28 and TRBJ2-7; D is unclear. The CDR3 sequence is 12 residues long. Germline CDR1 MDHEN, CDR2 SYDVKM. The V and J ends lost 5 bases and 5 bases respectively, with 10 bases between them. CDR3 region: CASSPLGNEQYF. Here the CDR3 DNA reads TGTGCCAGCAGTCCGCTGGGTAACGAGCAGTACTTC.

The table lists this clone with a count of one. This sequence joins TRBV19 and TRBJ1-5; 7 bases align to TRBD1. This CDR3 region has 17 residues. V shed 6 bases, J shed 0 bases, and the junction held 11 bases outside the gene matches. The germline CDR1 and CDR2 sequences are LNHDA and SQIVND (reference sequence). The CDR3 protein is CASSQLPGTVSNQPQHF. In nucleotides, the CDR3 is TGTGCCAGTAGCCAATTGCCGGGGACAGTTAGCAATCAGCCCCAGCATTTT.

V usage is TRBV27 and J usage is TRBJ2-1; no clear D. In germline, CDR1 is MNHEY, CDR2 SMNVEV (reference sequence). CDR3 length: 15 residues. Trimming took 3 bases from V and 4 from J, leaving 13 bases between them. CDR3 in amino acids: CASSLQGAPYNEQFF. The CDR3 DNA follows: TGTGCCAGCAGTTTGCAAGGTGCTCCTTACAATGAGCAGTTCTTC.

Points on this clone: The junction differs from germline at one of its ends, possibly a read error. The sample has other DNA sequences that encode this CDR3 too. The chain recombines TRBV7-9 with TRBJ2-7, with D perhaps given as TRBD1 or TRBD2 (5 bases each). Germline assignment: CDR1 SEHNR and CDR2 FQNEAQ (reference sequence). The CDR3 loop spans 12 amino acids. The CDR3 sequence is CASSSFVGPQDF. The CDR3 DNA is TGTGCCAGCAGCTCCTTTGTGGGACCACAGGACTTC. Filled out from reference TRBV7-9 and TRBJ2-7, the complete variable domain reads DTGVSQNPRHKITKRGQNVTFRCDPISEHNRLYWYRQTLGQGPEFLTYFQNEAQLEKSRLLSDRFSAERPKGSFSTLEIQRTEQGDSAMYLCASSSFVGPQDFGPGTRLTVT.